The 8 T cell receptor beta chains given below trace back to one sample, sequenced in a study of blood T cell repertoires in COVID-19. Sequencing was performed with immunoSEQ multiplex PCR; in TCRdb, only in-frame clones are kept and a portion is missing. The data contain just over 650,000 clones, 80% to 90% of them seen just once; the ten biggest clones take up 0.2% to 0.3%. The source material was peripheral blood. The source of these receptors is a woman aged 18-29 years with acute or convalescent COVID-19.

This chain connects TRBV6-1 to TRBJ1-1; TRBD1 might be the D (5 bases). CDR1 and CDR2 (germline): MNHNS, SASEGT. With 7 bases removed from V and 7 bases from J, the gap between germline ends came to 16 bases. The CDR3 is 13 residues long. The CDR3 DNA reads TGTGCCAGCACTTACGGGGGGATGGGTGAAGCTTTCTTT. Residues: CASTYGGMGEAFF.

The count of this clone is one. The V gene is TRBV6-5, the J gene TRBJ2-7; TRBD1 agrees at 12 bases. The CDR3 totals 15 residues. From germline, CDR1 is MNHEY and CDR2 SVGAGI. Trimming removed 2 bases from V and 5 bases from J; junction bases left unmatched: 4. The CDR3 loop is CASSYGGQGANEQYF. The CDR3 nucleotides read TGTGCCAGCAGTTACGGGGGACAGGGGGCGAACGAGCAGTACTTC.

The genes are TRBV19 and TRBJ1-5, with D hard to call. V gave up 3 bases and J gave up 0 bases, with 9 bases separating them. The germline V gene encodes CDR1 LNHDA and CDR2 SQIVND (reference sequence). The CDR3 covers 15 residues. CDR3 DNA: TGTGCCAGTAGTATCTCCCTTAATAGCAATCAGCCCCAGCATTTT. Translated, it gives CASSISLNSNQPQHF.

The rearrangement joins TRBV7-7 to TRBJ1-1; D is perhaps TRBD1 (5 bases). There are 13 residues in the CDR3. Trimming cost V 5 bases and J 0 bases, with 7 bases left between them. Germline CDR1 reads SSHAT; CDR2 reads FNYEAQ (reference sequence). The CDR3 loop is CASSMGLNTEAFF. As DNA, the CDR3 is TGTGCCAGCAGCATGGGGCTGAACACTGAAGCTTTCTTT.

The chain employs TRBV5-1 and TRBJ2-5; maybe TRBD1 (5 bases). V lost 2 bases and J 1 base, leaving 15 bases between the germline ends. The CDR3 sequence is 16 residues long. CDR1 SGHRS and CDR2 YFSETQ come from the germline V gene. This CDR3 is CASSFLYPQGQETQYF. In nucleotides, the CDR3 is TGCGCCAGCAGCTTCCTATACCCTCAGGGCCAAGAGACCCAGTACTTC.

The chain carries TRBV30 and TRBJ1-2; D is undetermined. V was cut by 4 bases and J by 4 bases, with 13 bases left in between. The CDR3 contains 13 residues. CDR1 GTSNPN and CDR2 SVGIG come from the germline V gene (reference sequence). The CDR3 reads CAWTPEQPYGYTF. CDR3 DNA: TGTGCCTGGACCCCGGAACAGCCCTATGGCTACACCTTC.

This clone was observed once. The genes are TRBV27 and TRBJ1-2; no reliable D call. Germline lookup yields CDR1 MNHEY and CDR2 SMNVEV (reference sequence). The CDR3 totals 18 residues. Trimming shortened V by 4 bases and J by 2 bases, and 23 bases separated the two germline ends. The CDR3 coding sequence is TGTGCCAGCAGTTATGGTCCAGGAGGAAAGCGCTTAAACTATGGCTACACCTTC. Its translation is CASSYGPGGKRLNYGYTF.

The CDR3 protein is CASSEAGQVGETQYF. DNA of the CDR3: TGTGCCAGCAGTGAAGCGGGACAGGTTGGGGAGACCCAGTACTTC. The rearrangement links TRBV2 to TRBJ2-5; 8 nucleotides agree with TRBD1. Looked up from germline, CDR1 is SNHLY and CDR2 is FYNNEI. CDR3 size: 15 residues. With V trimmed by 0 bases and J by 5 bases, 5 bases remained unmatched.